The 14 T cell receptor beta chains below were found in one sample sequenced in a study of OX40 agonist ivuxolimab in advanced cancers. This table comes from immunoSEQ multiplex PCR, and its TCRdb copy is limited to in-frame clones, with some not included. Of 65,000 to 85,000 clones listed, 92% are singletons. Sequenced material: CD4+ or CD8+ T cells sorted from blood, taken in a trial of the OX40 agonist ivuxolimab. All receptors derive from an adult with an advanced solid tumor such as melanoma, head and neck, liver or kidney cancer.

The chain recombines TRBV27 with TRBJ2-5; D is possibly TRBD1 (5 bases). The CDR3 loop spans 14 amino acids. Deletions cut 8 bases from V and 4 bases from J, with 17 bases between. Germline values: CDR1 MNHEY, CDR2 SMNVEV (reference sequence). The CDR3 protein is CASAIQAGPETQYF. CDR3 DNA: TGTGCCAGCGCCATACAGGCCGGCCCAGAGACCCAGTACTTC.

Written as DNA, the CDR3 is TGTGCCAGCAGCTTCCGGGACAACCTTTATTACACTGAAGCTTTCTTT. Its translation is CASSFRDNLYYTEAFF. The rearrangement joins TRBV7-2 to TRBJ1-1; possibly TRBD1 for D (6 bases). CDR1 is SGHTA and CDR2 is FQGNSA in the germline V gene. The V end was cut by 3 bases, the J end by 3 bases, with 17 bases between. The CDR3 is 16 amino acids.

In this sample, this clone turned up a few times. The chain links TRBV10-1 to TRBJ1-1; tentative D call: TRBD1 (5 bases). There are 13 residues in the CDR3. With 2 bases removed from V and 11 bases from J, the gap between germline ends came to 15 bases. Germline V lookup: CDR1 WNHNN, CDR2 SYGVQD (reference sequence). CDR3 loop: CASSERGGVSAFF. CDR3 bases: TGCGCCAGCAGTGAGCGGGGCGGCGTATCCGCTTTCTTT.

The V and J genes are TRBV7-9 and TRBJ1-2; D is uncertain. CDR1 and CDR2 from the germline V gene are SEHNR and FQNEAQ (reference sequence). The CDR3 covers 15 residues. The V gene lost 1 base and the J gene lost 6 bases, with 15 bases spanning the gap. CDR3 coding DNA: TGTGCCAGCAGCTTAGTGGGTGACCACAAGAATGGCTACACCTTC. Its protein product is CASSLVGDHKNGYTF.

This clone was picked up one time. The J gene is TRBJ1-1, the V gene TRBV29-1; 8 nucleotides align to TRBD1. The CDR3 covers 10 residues. V trimming: 7 bases; J trimming: 9 bases; junction bases outside the gene matches: 4. Germline V CDR1 and CDR2: SQVTM, ANQGSEA. The CDR3 DNA sequence: TGCAGCGACGGACAGGGCCAAGCTTTCTTT. Translating gives CSDGQGQAFF.

The chain couples TRBV7-6 to TRBJ2-5; D is perhaps TRBD1 (6 bases). The germline CDR1 and CDR2 sequences are SGHVS and FNYEAQ. This CDR3 region has 15 residues. V was cut by 7 bases and J by 0 bases, with 15 bases left in between. The CDR3 nucleotides are TGTGCCAGCACCCTAGGGGGAAAGTACCAAGAGACCCAGTACTTC. This codes for CASTLGGKYQETQYF.

The V call is TRBV2, the J call TRBJ2-7; D not certain. The CDR3 runs 13 residues. Trimming stripped 4 bases from V and 3 bases from J, with 10 bases between. The germline V gene has CDR1 SNHLY and CDR2 FYNNEI. This CDR3 is CASSVPASYEQYF. The CDR3, as DNA: TGTGCCAGCAGTGTGCCTGCGAGCTACGAGCAGTACTTC.

The genes are TRBV15 and TRBJ2-7; D might be TRBD2 (6 bases). This CDR3 has 16 residues. Deletions cut 0 bases from V and 3 bases from J, with 15 bases between. CDR1 is LNHNV and CDR2 is YYDKDF in the germline V gene (reference sequence). The DNA of the CDR3 is TGTGCCACCAGCAGAGATCTTGTAGGGACTTACTACGAGCAGTACTTC. This gives the protein CATSRDLVGTYYEQYF.

This chain connects TRBV19 to TRBJ2-6; the D is unclear. In germline, CDR1 is LNHDA, CDR2 SQIVND (reference sequence). The CDR3 covers 13 residues. Trimming cost V 5 bases and J 1 base, with 3 bases left between them. CDR3 loop: CASSLSGANVLTF. Here the CDR3 DNA reads TGTGCCAGTAGTTTATCTGGGGCCAACGTCCTGACTTTC.

This rearrangement joins TRBV5-6 to TRBJ2-5, with no clear D. The V end lost 4 bases, the J end lost 5 bases, and 9 bases lay between the germline ends. Germline V lookup: CDR1 SGHDT, CDR2 YYEEEE. This CDR3 has 12 residues. The CDR3, as DNA: TGTGCCAGCAGCCCGGGTGGCGAGACCCAGTACTTC. It specifies CASSPGGETQYF.

In DNA, the CDR3 is TGTGCCAGCTCACCGCTGAAGTCAGGGCGAAATCACGAGCAGTACTTC. Translation gives CASSPLKSGRNHEQYF. This chain links TRBV18 with TRBJ2-7; D possibly corresponds to TRBD1 (5 bases). CDR3 length: 16 amino acids. The V and J ends lost 3 bases and 5 bases respectively, with 20 bases between them. Per germline, CDR1 KGHSH and CDR2 LQKENI.

The chain couples TRBV11-3 to TRBJ1-5; the D gene is possibly TRBD1 (5 bases). The CDR3 has 15 residues. Germline values: CDR1 SGHNT, CDR2 YENEEA. Between the trimmed V and J ends, which lost 1 base and 5 bases, there was a span of 12 bases. CDR3 DNA sequence: TGTGCCAGCAGCTTAGTTAGCGGGGGTGATCAGCCCCAGCATTTT. Encoded protein: CASSLVSGGDQPQHF.

A note on this clone: At one end, the junction sequence differs from germline, possibly due to a read error. The chain has TRBV5-3 and TRBJ2-7; D is undetermined. TRBV5-3 is an open reading frame, and its role is uncertain. This CDR3 comprises 12 residues. Here the CDR3 DNA reads TGTGCCAGCAGCTGGATTGCCGGCGAGCAGTACTTC. Its translation: CASSWIAGEQYF.

This clone was counted once. The chain links TRBV6-1 to TRBJ2-7, with TRBD1 matching over 8 bases. This CDR3 region has 14 residues. Germline CDR1 and CDR2: MNHNS and SASEGT. V was clipped by 5 bases and J by 7 bases; unmatched bases: 10. The CDR3 DNA reads TGTGCCAGCAGTCAGGGGGCCGGCTATGGTGAGCAGTACTTC. This translates into CASSQGAGYGEQYF.